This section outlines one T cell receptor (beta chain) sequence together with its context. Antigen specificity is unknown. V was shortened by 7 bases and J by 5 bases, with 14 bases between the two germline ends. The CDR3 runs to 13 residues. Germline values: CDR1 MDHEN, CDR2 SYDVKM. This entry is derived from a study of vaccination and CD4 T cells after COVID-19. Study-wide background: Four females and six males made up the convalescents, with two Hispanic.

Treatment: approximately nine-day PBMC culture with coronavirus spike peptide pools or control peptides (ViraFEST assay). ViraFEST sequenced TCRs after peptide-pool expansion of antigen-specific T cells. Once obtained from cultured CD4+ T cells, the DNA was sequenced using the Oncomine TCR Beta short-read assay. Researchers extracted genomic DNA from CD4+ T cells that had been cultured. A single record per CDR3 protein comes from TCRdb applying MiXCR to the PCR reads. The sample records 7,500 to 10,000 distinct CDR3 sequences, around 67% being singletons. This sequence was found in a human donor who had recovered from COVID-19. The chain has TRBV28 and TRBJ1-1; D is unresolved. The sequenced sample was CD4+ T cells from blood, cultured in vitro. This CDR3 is CASTLGLGTEAFF. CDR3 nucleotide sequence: TGTGCCAGCACCTTAGGGTTGGGTACTGAAGCTTTCTTT.